The clone carrying this T cell receptor beta chain has only a few counts. What it binds is not known. The method was immunoSEQ multiplex PCR; TCRdb's version includes in-frame clones alone and lacks a portion of them. The sample includes 10,000 or so clones, 65% to 80% of them seen just once. This sample is part of a study of somatic mutations in cytotoxic T cells in rheumatoid arthritis. General observations from the study: CD8+ T-cell clonality did not differ significantly between rheumatoid arthritis patients and age-matched healthy controls.

The CDR3 runs 13 residues. Trimming shortened V by 4 bases and J by 3 bases, and 7 bases separated the two germline ends. Germline CDR1 MNHEY, CDR2 SVGAGI. J is TRBJ1-5 and V is TRBV6-5; D is unresolved. The clonotype comes from an adult with rheumatoid arthritis. Sequencing was done on a sample of CD8+ T cells sorted from blood. The CDR3 region has the DNA TGTGCCAGCAGTTGGGCGGTCAATCAGCCCCAGCATTTT. It yields the protein CASSWAVNQPQHF.